What follows is one TCR beta chain and its context. Its antigen is undetermined. V lost 0 bases, J lost 7 bases, and 10 bases lay in between. The CDR3 is made up of 14 amino acids. The germline V gene has CDR1 WNHNN and CDR2 SYGVQD (reference sequence). Clones were read by immunoSEQ multiplex PCR, and TCRdb kept only the in-frame ones, dropping some. The sample consists of hundreds of thousands of clones, 55% to 85% of them appearing once. The sample belongs to a study of shared clonotypes between healthy human individuals. General study results and limits: Shared across several donors were roughly 4.8% of the naive CD4 clonotypes. Clonotype sharing among donors likely depends on sequencing depth. Relative to memory subsets, naive subsets generally showed larger estimated richness.

This sequence joins TRBV10-1 and TRBJ2-1; D not resolved. Sequenced material: memory CD4+ T cells sorted from blood. The subset is: CD45RA-negative fraction. This receptor was taken from a woman in her twenties or thirties in good health. The CDR3 sequence is CASSESALGNEQFF. The CDR3 bases are TGCGCCAGCAGTGAGTCGGCACTGGGGAATGAGCAGTTCTTC.